This T cell receptor beta chain was retrieved from a study of cytomegalovirus exposure and HLA in healthy donors. The junction had 11 bases not matched to a gene; V was cut back by 8 bases and J by 7 bases. Per germline, CDR1 MNHNY and CDR2 SVGAGI (reference sequence). This CDR3 is built from 15 residues. Study-level findings and limits: Data from an earlier analysis indicated that most TCR beta V segments were productive either about 87% or about 30% of the time. It has been reported that TCR beta sequences accurately predicted the HLA-A and HLA-B alleles of most subjects.

PCR used 60 Vbeta primers and 13 Jbeta primers. Sequencing used immunoSEQ multiplex PCR; TCRdb keeps in-frame clones, though not all of them. The profile shows under 150,000 clones, 82% of them singletons. With respect to this clone: Its target is unknown.

Sequencing input: PBMCs. This chain joins TRBV6-6 and TRBJ2-1; TRBD2 agrees at 10 bases. The receptor was isolated from a male donor in good health and CMV-seronegative. The CDR3 loop is CASGLLAGRWNEQFF. The DNA for the CDR3 is TGTGCCAGCGGTTTACTAGCGGGAAGGTGGAATGAGCAGTTCTTC.